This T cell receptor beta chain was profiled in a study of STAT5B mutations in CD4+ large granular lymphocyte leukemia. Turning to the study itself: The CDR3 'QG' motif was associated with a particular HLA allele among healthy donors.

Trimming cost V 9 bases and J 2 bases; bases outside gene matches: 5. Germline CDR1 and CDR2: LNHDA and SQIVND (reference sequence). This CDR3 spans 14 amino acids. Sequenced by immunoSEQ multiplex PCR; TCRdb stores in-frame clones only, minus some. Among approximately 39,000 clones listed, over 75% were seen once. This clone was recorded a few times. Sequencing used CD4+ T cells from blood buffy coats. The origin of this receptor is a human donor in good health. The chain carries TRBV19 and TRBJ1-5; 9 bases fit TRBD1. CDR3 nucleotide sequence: TGTGCCAGCCACTGGACAGGGGGCAATCAGCCCCAGCATTTT. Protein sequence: CASHWTGGNQPQHF.